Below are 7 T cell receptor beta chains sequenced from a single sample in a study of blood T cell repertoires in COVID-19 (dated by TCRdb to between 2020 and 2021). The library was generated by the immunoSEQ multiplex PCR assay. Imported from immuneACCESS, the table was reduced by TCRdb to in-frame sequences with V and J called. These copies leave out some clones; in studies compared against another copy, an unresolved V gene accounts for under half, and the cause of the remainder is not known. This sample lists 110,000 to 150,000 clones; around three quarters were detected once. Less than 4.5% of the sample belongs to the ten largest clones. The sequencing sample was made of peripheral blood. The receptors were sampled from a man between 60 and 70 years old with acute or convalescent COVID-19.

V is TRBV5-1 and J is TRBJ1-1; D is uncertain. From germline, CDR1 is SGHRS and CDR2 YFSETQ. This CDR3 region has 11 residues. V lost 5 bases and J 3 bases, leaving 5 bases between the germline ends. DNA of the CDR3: TGCGCCAGCAGATTCGACACTGAAGCTTTCTTT. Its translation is CASRFDTEAFF.

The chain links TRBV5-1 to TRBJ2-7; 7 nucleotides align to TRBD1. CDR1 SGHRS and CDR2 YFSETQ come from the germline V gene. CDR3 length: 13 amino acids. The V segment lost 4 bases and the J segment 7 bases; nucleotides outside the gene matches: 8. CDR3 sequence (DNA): TGCGCCAGCAGCGAACCACCCAGGGGGGAGCAGTACTTC. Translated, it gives CASSEPPRGEQYF.

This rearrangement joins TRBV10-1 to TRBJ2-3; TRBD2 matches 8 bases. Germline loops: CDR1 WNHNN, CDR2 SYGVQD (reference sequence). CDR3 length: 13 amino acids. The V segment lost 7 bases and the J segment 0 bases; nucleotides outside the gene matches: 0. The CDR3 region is CASTSGSTDTQYF. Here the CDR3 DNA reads TGCGCCAGCACTAGCGGGAGCACAGATACGCAGTATTTT.

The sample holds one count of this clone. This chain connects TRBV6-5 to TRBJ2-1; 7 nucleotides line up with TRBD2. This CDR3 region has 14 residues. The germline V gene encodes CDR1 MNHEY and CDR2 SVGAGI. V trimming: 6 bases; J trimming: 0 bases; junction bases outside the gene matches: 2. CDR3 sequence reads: CASRPSGSYNEQFF. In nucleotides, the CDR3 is TGTGCCAGCAGGCCTAGCGGCTCCTACAATGAGCAGTTCTTC.

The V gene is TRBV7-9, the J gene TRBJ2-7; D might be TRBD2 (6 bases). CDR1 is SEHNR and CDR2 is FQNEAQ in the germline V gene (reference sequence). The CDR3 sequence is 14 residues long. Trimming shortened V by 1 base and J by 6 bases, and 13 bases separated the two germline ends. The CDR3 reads CASSLGGALAEQYF. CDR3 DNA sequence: TGTGCCAGCAGCTTAGGCGGGGCTCTGGCCGAGCAGTACTTC. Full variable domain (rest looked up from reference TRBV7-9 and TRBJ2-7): DTGVSQNPRHKITKRGQNVTFRCDPISEHNRLYWYRQTLGQGPEFLTYFQNEAQLEKSRLLSDRFSAERPKGSFSTLEIQRTEQGDSAMYLCASSLGGALAEQYFGPGTRLTVT.

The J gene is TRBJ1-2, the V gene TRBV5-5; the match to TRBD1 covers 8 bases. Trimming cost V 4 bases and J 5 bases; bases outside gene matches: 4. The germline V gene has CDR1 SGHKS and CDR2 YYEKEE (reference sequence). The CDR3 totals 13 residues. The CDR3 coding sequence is TGTGCCAGCAGCCCGGACAGGGAATATGGCTACACCTTC. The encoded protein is CASSPDREYGYTF.

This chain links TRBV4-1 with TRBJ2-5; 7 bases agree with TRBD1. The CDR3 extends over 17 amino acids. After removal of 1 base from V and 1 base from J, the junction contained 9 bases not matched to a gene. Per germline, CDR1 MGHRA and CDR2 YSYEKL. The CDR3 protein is CASSQVPPQGTQETQYF. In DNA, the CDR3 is TGCGCCAGCAGCCAAGTCCCTCCACAGGGGACCCAAGAGACCCAGTACTTC.